This T cell receptor (beta chain) derives from a study of blood T cell repertoires in COVID-19. Across the study: PBMCs, B-cell-depleted T cells, or T cells provided the cDNA or gDNA that made up the material.

Enrolled during active infection, Seattle patients were then followed longitudinally. Sequencing was performed with immunoSEQ multiplex PCR; in TCRdb, only in-frame clones are kept and a portion is missing. The sample has around 170,000 clones, about 81% seen once. The V gene's germline CDR1 is SGHTA and CDR2 FQGNSA. The J segment lost 7 bases and the V segment lost 1 base, leaving 10 bases of the junction unmatched. CDR3 length: 17 amino acids. The chain has TRBV7-2 and TRBJ2-1; 10 bases align to TRBD1. Sequenced sample: peripheral blood. The TCR comes from a woman of 80 years or more with COVID-19, enrolled during active disease. As DNA, the CDR3 is TGTGCCAGCAGCTTAGGATCGACAGGGGGCGAAAATAATGAGCAGTTCTTC. This codes for CASSLGSTGGENNEQFF.